Listed below are T cell receptor beta chains from one sample, sequenced in a study of T cells after yellow fever vaccination. Each CDR3 protein is one row after TCRdb ran MiXCR on the 5' RACE reads. The sample consists of over 150,000 distinct CDR3 sequences, about 7% of them appearing once. This specimen consisted of CD4+ T cells sorted from PBMCs, obtained less than 6 days after the first yellow fever vaccination. All receptors derive from a man aged 18 to 30 who received the YFV17D yellow fever vaccine. Each CDR3 is given with its conserved first and last residue. The D gene is left open where the match is weak. A row's size may be missing; if present it is once, few, many or a size class.

v_gene: TRBV7-2
d_gene: NA
abundance: many
j_gene: TRBJ2-1
CDR3aa: CASSFERTNNEQFF
CDR3nt: TGTGCCAGCAGCTTTGAGCGGACAAACAATGAGCAGTTCTTC

v_gene: TRBV28
d_gene: NA
abundance: many
j_gene: TRBJ1-6
CDR3aa: CASRTGGAPVRSPLHF
CDR3nt: TGTGCCAGCAGGACGGGGGGGGCGCCCGTCCGGTCACCCCTCCACTTT

v_gene: TRBV11-2
d_gene: TRBD2
abundance: NA
j_gene: TRBJ2-1
CDR3aa: CASSRQSVLAGGGSYNEQFF
CDR3nt: TGTGCCAGCAGCCGCCAGTCAGTCCTAGCGGGGGGGGGCTCCTACAATGAGCAGTTCTTC

v_gene: TRBV19
d_gene: NA
abundance: NA
j_gene: TRBJ1-6
CDR3aa: CASSGPSWEGLYNSPLHF
CDR3nt: TGTGCCAGTAGTGGCCCCTCTTGGGAAGGGCTTTATAATTCACCCCTCCACTTT

v_gene: TRBV10-3
d_gene: TRBD1
abundance: many
j_gene: TRBJ2-2
CDR3aa: CAISDRTGGSNTGELFF
CDR3nt: TGTGCCATCAGTGACCGCACAGGGGGCTCGAACACCGGGGAGCTGTTTTTT

v_gene: TRBV20-1
d_gene: NA
abundance: NA
j_gene: TRBJ1-4
CDR3aa: CSAQGRTNEKLFF
CDR3nt: TGCAGTGCTCAGGGGAGAACTAATGAAAAACTGTTTTTT

v_gene: TRBV7-2
d_gene: NA
abundance: NA
j_gene: TRBJ2-5
CDR3aa: CASSPHRRETQYF
CDR3nt: TGTGCCAGCAGCCCGCATAGGCGGGAGACCCAGTACTTC

v_gene: TRBV5-1
d_gene: NA
abundance: NA
j_gene: TRBJ1-2
CDR3aa: CASSPDGNYGYTF
CDR3nt: TGCGCCAGCAGCCCGGACGGAAACTATGGCTACACCTTC

v_gene: TRBV18
d_gene: TRBD1
abundance: many
j_gene: TRBJ2-2
CDR3aa: CASSQDRVGYTGELFF
CDR3nt: TGTGCCAGCTCACAGGACAGGGTCGGATACACCGGGGAGCTGTTTTTT

v_gene: TRBV7-2
d_gene: TRBD2
abundance: few
j_gene: TRBJ2-3
CDR3aa: CASSKGLAGGPDTQYF
CDR3nt: TGTGCCAGCAGCAAGGGACTAGCGGGGGGGCCAGATACGCAGTATTTT

v_gene: TRBV5-1
d_gene: NA
abundance: few
j_gene: TRBJ1-4
CDR3aa: CASSIQATNEKLFF
CDR3nt: TGCGCCAGCAGCATACAGGCAACTAATGAAAAACTGTTTTTT

v_gene: TRBV7-9
d_gene: NA
abundance: many
j_gene: TRBJ2-7
CDR3aa: CASSLGAPYEQYF
CDR3nt: TGTGCCAGCAGCTTAGGGGCCCCCTACGAGCAGTACTTC

v_gene: TRBV12-3/TRBV12-4
d_gene: NA
abundance: NA
j_gene: TRBJ2-3
CDR3aa: CASSYRTDTQYF
CDR3nt: TGTGCCAGCAGCTACCGCACAGATACGCAGTATTTT